The entry that follows covers one T cell receptor beta chain sequence. Trimming shortened V by 2 bases and J by 0 bases, and 9 bases separated the two germline ends. The CDR3 is 15 amino acids. Germline values: CDR1 MNHEY, CDR2 SVGAGI. This sample stems from a study of control samples from healthy donors and cancer patients. TCRdb keeps only in-frame clones here, not all; method: immunoSEQ multiplex PCR. Seen here are about 100,000 clones, roughly 90% observed once, and the top ten hold about 7.8%. The sequenced material came from blood. J is TRBJ2-3 and V is TRBV6-5; no definite D call. The source is a man aged 30 to 39 in good health. The DNA of the CDR3 is TGTGCCAGCAGTTACCAGGCGGCTAGCACAGATACGCAGTATTTT. It encodes CASSYQAASTDTQYF.